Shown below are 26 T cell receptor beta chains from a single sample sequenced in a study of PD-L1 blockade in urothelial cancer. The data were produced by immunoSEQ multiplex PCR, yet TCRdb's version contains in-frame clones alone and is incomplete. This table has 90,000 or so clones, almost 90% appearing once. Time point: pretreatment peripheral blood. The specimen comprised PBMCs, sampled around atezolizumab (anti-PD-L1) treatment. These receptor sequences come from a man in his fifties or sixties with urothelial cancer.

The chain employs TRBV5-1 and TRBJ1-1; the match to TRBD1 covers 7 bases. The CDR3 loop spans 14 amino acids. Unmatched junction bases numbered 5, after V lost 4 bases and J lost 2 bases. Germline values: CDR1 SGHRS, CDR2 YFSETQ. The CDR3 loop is CASSRQGRNTEAFF. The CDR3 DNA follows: TGCGCCAGCAGCCGACAGGGCCGAAACACTGAAGCTTTCTTT. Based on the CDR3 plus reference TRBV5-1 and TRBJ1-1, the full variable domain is KAGVTQTPRYLIKTRGQQVTLSCSPISGHRSVSWYQQTPGQGLQFLFEYFSETQRNKGNFPGRFSGRQFSNSRSEMNVSTLELGDSALYLCASSRQGRNTEAFFGQGTRLTVV.

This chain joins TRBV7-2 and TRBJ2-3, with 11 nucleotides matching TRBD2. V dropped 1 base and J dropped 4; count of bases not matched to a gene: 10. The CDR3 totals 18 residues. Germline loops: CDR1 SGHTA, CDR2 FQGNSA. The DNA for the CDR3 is TGTGCCAGCAGCTTAGGAGGGCTAGCGGGAGGTTTTCCAGATACGCAGTATTTT. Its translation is CASSLGGLAGGFPDTQYF. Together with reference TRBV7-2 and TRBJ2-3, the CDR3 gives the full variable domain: GAGVSQSPSNKVTEKGKDVELRCDPISGHTALYWYRQSLGQGLEFLIYFQGNSAPDKSGLPSDRFSAERTGGSVSTLTIQRTQQEDSAVYLCASSLGGLAGGFPDTQYFGPGTRLTVL.

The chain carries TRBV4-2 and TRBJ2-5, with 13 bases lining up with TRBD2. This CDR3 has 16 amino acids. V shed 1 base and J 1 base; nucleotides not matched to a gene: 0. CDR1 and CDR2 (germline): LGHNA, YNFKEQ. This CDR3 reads CASSQGTSGGQETQYF. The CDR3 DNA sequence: TGTGCCAGCAGCCAAGGGACTAGCGGGGGCCAAGAGACCCAGTACTTC.

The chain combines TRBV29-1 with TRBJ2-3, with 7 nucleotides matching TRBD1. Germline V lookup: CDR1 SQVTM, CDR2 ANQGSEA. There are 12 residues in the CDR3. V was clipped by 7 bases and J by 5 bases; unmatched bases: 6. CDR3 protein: CSAQTGRDTQYF. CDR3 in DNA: TGCAGCGCTCAGACAGGGAGAGATACGCAGTATTTT.

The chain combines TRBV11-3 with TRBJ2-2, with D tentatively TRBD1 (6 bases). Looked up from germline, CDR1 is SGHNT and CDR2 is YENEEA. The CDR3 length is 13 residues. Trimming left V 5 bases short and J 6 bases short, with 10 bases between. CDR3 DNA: TGTGCCAGCAGCCCCGGGACATCCGGGGAGCTGTTTTTT. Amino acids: CASSPGTSGELFF.

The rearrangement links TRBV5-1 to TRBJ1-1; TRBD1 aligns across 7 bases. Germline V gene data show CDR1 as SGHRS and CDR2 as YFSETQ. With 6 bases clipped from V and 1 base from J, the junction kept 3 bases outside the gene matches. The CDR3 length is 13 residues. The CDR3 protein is CASTTGENTEAFF. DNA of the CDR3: TGCGCCAGCACTACAGGGGAGAACACTGAAGCTTTCTTT.

The CDR3 region is CASSLMGQGRVGQPQHF. Here the CDR3 DNA reads TGTGCCAGCAGTTTAATGGGACAGGGAAGAGTAGGACAGCCCCAGCATTTT. J is TRBJ1-5 and V is TRBV28, with 9 bases matching TRBD1. The V and J ends lost 2 bases and 7 bases, in that order; junction bases with no gene match: 12. CDR3 length equals 17 residues. In germline, CDR1 is MDHEN, CDR2 SYDVKM.

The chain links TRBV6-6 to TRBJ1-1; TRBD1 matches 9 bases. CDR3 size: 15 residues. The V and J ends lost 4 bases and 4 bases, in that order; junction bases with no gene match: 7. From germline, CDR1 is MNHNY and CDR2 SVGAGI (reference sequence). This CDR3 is CASSSTGQGGTEAFF. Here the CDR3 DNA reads TGTGCCAGCAGTTCTACGGGACAGGGAGGCACTGAAGCTTTCTTT.

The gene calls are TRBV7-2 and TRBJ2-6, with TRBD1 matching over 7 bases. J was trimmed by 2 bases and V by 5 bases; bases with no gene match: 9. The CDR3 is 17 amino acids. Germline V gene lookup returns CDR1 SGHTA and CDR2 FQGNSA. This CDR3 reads CASSVTMTGTGANVLTF. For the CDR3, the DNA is TGTGCCAGCAGCGTAACAATGACAGGGACTGGGGCCAACGTCCTGACTTTC.

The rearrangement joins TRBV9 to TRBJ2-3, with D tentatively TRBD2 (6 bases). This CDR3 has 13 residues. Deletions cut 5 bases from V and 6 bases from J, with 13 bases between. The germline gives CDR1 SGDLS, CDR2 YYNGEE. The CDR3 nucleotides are TGTGCCAGCAGTGCTCGCCGGGAGGATACGCAGTATTTT. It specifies CASSARREDTQYF.

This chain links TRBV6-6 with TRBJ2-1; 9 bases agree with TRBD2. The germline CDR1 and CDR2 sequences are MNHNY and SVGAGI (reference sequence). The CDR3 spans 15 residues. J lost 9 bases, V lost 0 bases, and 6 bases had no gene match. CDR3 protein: CASSYSKLAGREQFF. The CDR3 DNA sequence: TGTGCCAGCAGTTACTCGAAACTAGCGGGTCGTGAGCAGTTCTTC.

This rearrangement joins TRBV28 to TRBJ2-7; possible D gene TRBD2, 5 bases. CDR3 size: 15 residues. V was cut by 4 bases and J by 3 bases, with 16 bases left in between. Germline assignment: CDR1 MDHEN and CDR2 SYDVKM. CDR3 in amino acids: CASSSFLADRYEQYF. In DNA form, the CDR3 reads TGTGCCAGCAGTTCCTTCCTAGCTGACCGCTACGAGCAGTACTTC. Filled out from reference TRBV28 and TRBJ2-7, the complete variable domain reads DVKVTQSSRYLVKRTGEKVFLECVQDMDHENMFWYRQDPGLGLRLIYFSYDVKMKEKGDIPEGYSVSREKKERFSLILESASTNQTSMYLCASSSFLADRYEQYFGPGTRLTVT.

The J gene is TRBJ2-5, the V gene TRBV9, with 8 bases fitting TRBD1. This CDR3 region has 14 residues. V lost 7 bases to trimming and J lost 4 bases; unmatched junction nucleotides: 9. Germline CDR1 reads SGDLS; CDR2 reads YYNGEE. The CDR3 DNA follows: TGTGCCAGCGGCCGACAGGGGCGCGGAGAGACCCAGTACTTC. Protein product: CASGRQGRGETQYF.

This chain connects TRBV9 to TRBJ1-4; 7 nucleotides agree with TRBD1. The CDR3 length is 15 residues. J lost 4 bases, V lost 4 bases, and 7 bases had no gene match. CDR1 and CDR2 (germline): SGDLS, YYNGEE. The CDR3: CASSKTGQSNEKLFF. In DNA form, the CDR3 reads TGTGCCAGCAGCAAAACGGGACAGAGTAATGAAAAACTGTTTTTT.

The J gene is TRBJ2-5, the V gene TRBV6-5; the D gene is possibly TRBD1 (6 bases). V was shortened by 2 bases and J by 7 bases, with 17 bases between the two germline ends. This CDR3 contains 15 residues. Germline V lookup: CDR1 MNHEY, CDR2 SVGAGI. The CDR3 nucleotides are TGTGCCAGCAGTTACAAGGACAGTCGCACGGGGACCCAGTACTTC. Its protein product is CASSYKDSRTGTQYF.

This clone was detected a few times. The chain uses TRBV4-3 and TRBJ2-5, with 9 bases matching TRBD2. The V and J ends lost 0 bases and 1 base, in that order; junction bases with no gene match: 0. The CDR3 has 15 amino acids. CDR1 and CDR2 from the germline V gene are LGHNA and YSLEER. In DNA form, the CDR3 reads TGCGCCAGCAGCCAAGAGCGGGGGGGCCAAGAGACCCAGTACTTC. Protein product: CASSQERGGQETQYF.

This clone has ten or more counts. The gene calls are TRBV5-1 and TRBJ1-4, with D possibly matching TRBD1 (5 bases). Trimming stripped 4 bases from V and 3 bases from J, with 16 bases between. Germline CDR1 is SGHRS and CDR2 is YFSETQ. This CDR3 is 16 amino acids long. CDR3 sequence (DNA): TGCGCCAGCAGCCTGGCCCCCGCGGGGGCTAATGAAAAACTGTTTTTT. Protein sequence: CASSLAPAGANEKLFF.

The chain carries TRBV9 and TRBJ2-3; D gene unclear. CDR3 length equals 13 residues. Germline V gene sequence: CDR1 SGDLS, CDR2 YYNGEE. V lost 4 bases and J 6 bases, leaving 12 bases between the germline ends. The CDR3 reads CASSPAVWDTQYF. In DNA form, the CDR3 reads TGTGCCAGCAGCCCCGCGGTCTGGGATACGCAGTATTTT. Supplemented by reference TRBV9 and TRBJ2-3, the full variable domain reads DSGVTQTPKHLITATGQRVTLRCSPRSGDLSVYWYQQSLDQGLQFLIQYYNGEERAKGNILERFSAQQFPDLHSELNLSSLELGDSALYFCASSPAVWDTQYFGPGTRLTVL.

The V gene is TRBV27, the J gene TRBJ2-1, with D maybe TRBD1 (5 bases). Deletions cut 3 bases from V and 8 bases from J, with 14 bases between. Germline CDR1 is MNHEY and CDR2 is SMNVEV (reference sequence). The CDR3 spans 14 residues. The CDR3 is CASSFIRARDEQFF. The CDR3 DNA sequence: TGTGCCAGCAGTTTTATCAGGGCTAGAGATGAGCAGTTCTTC.

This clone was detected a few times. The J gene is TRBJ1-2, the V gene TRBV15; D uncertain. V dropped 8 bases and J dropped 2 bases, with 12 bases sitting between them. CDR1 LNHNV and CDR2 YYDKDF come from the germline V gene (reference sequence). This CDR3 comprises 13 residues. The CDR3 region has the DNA TGTGCCACCGGAGGAGGACGGAACTATGGCTACACCTTC. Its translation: CATGGGRNYGYTF.

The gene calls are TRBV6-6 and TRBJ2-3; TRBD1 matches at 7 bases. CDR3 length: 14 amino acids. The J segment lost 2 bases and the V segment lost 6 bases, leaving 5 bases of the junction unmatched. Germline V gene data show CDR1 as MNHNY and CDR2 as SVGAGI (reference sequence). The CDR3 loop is CASRKTGDTDTQYF. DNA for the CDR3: TGTGCCAGCAGGAAAACAGGGGACACAGATACGCAGTATTTT.

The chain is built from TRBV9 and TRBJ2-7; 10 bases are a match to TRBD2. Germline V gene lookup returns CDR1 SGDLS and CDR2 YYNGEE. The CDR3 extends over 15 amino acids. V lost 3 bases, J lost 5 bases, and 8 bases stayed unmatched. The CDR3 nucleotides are TGTGCCAGCAGCGCAATACCGGGACTAGCGAACGAGCAGTACTTC. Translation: CASSAIPGLANEQYF.

The CDR3 protein is CASSHLIAETQYF. The CDR3 coding sequence is TGTGCCAGCAGCCATCTTATCGCGGAGACCCAGTACTTC. The chain employs TRBV7-2 and TRBJ2-5; D gene uncertain. The V end was cut by 5 bases, the J end by 5 bases, with 12 bases between. The CDR3 consists of 13 residues. In germline, CDR1 is SGHTA, CDR2 FQGNSA.

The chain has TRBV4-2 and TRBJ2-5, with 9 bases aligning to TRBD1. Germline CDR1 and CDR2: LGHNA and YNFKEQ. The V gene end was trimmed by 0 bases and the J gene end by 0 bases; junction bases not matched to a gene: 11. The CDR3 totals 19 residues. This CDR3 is CASSQETGQGYTDQETQYF. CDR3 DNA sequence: TGTGCCAGCAGCCAAGAGACCGGACAGGGGTATACCGACCAAGAGACCCAGTACTTC.

For the CDR3, the DNA is TGTGCCAGCTCTTCTCGGACAGGGAATATAGAAAAACTGTTTTTT. Translation: CASSSRTGNIEKLFF. The chain carries TRBV18 and TRBJ1-4; 8 bases agree with TRBD1. Germline CDR1 reads KGHSH; CDR2 reads LQKENI. V shed 6 bases, J shed 8 bases, and the junction held 11 bases outside the gene matches. CDR3 length: 15 residues.

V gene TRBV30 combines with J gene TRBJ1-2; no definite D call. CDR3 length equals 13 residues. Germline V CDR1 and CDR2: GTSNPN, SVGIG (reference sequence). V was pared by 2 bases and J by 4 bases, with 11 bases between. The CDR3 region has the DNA TGTGCCTGGAGTCTTGACGGAGTCTATGGCTACACCTTC. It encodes CAWSLDGVYGYTF.